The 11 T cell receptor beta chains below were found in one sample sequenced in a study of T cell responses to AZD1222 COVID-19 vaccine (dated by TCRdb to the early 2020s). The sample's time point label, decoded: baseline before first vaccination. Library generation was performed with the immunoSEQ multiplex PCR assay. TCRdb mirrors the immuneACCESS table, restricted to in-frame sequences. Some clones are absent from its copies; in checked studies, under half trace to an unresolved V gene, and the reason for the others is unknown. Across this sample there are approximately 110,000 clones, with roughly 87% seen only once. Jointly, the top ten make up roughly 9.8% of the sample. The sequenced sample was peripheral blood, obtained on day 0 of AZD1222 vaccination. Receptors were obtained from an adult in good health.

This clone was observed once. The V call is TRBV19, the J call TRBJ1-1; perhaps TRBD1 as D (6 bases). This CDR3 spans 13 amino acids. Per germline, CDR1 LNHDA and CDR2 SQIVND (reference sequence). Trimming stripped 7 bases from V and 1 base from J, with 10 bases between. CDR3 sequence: CASTGQKNTEAFF. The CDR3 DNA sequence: TGTGCCAGTACCGGACAGAAGAACACTGAAGCTTTCTTT.

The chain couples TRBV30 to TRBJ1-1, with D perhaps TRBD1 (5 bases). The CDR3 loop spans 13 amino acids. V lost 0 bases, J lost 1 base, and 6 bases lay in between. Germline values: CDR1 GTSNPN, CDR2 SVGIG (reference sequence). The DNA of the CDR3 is TGTGCCTGGAGTGTTGGACAGAACACTGAAGCTTTCTTT. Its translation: CAWSVGQNTEAFF. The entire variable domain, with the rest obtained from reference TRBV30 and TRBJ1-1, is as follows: SQTIHQWPATLVQPVGSPLSLECTVEGTSNPNLYWYRQAAGRGLQLLFYSVGIGQISSEVPQNLSASRPQDRQFILSSKKLLLSDSGFYLCAWSVGQNTEAFFGQGTRLTVV.

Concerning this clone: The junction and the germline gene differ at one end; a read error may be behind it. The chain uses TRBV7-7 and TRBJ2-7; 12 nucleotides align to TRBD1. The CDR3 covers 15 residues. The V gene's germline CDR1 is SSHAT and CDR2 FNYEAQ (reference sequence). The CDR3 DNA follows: TGTGCTAGCAGCCCTGGGACAGGGGGCAATTACGAGCAGTACTTC. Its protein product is CASSPGTGGNYEQYF.

Written as DNA, the CDR3 is TGTGCCAGCAGCTCCCAGGGTTCCAAAAACATTCAGTACTTC. This codes for CASSSQGSKNIQYF. The chain uses TRBV5-4 and TRBJ2-4, with a weak D call TRBD1 (5 bases). This CDR3 contains 14 residues. Germline CDR1 and CDR2: SGHNT and YYREEE (reference sequence). Trimming took 3 bases from V and 2 from J, leaving 9 bases between them. Drawing the rest from reference TRBV5-4 and TRBJ2-4, the complete variable domain is ETGVTQSPTHLIKTRGQQVTLRCSSQSGHNTVSWYQQALGQGPQFIFQYYREEENGRGNFPPRFSGLQFPNYSSELNVNALELDDSALYLCASSSQGSKNIQYFGAGTRLSVL.

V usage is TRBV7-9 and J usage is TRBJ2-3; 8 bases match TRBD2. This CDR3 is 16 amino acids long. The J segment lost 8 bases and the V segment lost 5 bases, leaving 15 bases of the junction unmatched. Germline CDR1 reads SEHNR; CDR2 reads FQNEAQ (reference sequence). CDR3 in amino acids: CASSPIDGRVGGTQYF. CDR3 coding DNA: TGTGCCAGCAGCCCCATCGACGGGAGGGTAGGTGGTACGCAGTATTTT.

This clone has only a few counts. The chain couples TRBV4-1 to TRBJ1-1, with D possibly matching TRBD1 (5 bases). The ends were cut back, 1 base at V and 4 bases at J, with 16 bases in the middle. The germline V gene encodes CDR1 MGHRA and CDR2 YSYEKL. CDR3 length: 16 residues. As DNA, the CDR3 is TGCGCCAGCAGCCAAGGGACATATACCCTAGGCACTGAAGCTTTCTTT. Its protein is CASSQGTYTLGTEAFF.

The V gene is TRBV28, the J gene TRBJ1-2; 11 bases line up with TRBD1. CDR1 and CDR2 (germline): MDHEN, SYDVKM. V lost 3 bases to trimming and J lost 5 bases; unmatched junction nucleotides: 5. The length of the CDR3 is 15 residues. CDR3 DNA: TGTGCCAGCAGTTTCGGACAGGGGGCGTTTTATGGCTACACCTTC. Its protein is CASSFGQGAFYGYTF.

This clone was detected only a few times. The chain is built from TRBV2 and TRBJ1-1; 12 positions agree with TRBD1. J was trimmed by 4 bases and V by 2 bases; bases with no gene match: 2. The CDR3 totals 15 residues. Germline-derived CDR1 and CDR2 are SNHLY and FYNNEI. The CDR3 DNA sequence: TGTGCCAGCAGTGAACAGGGACAGGGGGCCACTGAAGCTTTCTTT. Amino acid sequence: CASSEQGQGATEAFF.

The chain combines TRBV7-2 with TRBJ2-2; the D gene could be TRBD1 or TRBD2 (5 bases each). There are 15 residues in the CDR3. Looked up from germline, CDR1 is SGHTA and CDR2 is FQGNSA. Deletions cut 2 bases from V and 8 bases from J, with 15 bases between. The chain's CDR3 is CASSLKHGTAGELFF. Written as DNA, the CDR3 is TGTGCCAGCAGCTTAAAACACGGGACCGCTGGGGAGCTGTTTTTT. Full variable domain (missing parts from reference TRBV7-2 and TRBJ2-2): GAGVSQSPSNKVTEKGKDVELRCDPISGHTALYWYRQSLGQGLEFLIYFQGNSAPDKSGLPSDRFSAERTGGSVSTLTIQRTQQEDSAVYLCASSLKHGTAGELFFGEGSRLTVL.

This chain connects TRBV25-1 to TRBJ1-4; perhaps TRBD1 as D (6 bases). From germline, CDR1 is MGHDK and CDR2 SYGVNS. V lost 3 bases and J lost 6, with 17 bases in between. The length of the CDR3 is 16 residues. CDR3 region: CASSDSGTPGDEKLFF. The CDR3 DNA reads TGTGCCAGCAGTGACTCCGGGACACCGGGGGATGAAAAACTGTTTTTT. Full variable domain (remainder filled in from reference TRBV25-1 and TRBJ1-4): EADIYQTPRYLVIGTGKKITLECSQTMGHDKMYWYQQDPGMELHLIHYSYGVNSTEKGDLSSESTVSRIRTEHFPLTLESARPSHTSQYLCASSDSGTPGDEKLFFGSGTQLSVL.

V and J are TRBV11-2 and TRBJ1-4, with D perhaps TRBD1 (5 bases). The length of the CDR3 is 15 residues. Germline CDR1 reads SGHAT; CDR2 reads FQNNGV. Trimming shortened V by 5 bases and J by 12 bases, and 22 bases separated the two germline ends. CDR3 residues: CASSVGTSTPGELFF. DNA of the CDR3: TGTGCCAGCAGCGTAGGGACGTCCACCCCGGGGGAACTGTTTTTT.